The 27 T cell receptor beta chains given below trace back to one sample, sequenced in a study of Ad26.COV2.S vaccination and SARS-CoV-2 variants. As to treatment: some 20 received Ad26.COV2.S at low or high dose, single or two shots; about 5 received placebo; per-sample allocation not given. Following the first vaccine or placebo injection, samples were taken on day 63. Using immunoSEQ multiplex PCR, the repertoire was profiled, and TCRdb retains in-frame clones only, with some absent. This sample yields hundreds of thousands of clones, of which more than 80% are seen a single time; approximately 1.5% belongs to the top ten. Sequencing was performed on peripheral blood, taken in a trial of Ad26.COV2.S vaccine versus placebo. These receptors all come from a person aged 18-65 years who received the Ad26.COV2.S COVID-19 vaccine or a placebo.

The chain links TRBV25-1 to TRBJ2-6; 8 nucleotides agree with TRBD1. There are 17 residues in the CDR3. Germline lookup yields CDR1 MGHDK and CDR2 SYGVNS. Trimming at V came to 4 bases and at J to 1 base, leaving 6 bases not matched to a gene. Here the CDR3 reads CASSARDRISGANVLTF. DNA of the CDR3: TGTGCCAGCAGTGCCCGGGACAGGATTTCTGGGGCCAACGTCCTGACTTTC.

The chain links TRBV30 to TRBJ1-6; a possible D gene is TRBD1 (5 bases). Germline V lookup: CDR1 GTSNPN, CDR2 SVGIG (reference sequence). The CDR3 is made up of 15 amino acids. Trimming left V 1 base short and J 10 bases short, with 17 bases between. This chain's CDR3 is CAWSAKPAGASPLHF. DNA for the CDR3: TGTGCCTGGAGTGCCAAGCCTGCTGGGGCCTCACCCCTCCACTTT.

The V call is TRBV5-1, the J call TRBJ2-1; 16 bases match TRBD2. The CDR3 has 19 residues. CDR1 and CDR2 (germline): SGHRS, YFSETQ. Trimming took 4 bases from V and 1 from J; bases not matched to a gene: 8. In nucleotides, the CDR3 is TGCGCCAGCAGCAGCACCGGGACTAGCGGGAGGGTGTCCTACAATGAGCAGTTCTTC. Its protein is CASSSTGTSGRVSYNEQFF. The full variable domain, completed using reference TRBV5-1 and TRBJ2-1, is KAGVTQTPRYLIKTRGQQVTLSCSPISGHRSVSWYQQTPGQGLQFLFEYFSETQRNKGNFPGRFSGRQFSNSRSEMNVSTLELGDSALYLCASSSTGTSGRVSYNEQFFGPGTRLTVL.

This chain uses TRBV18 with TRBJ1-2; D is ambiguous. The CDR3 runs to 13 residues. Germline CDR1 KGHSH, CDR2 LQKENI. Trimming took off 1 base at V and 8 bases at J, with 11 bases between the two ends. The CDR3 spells CASSPLEGGGYTF. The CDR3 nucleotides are TGTGCCAGCTCACCACTGGAGGGAGGCGGCTACACCTTC.

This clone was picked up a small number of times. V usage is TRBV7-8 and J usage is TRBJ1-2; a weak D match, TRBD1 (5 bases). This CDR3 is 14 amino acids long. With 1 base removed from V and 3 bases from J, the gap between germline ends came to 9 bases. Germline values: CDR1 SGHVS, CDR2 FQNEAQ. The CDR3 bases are TGTGCCAGCAGCTTAGGGGGCGCGGACTATGGCTACACCTTC. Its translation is CASSLGGADYGYTF.

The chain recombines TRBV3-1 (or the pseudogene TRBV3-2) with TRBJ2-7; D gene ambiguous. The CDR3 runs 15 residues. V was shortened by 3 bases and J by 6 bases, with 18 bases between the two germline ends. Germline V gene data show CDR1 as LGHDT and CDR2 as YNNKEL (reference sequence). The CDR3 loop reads CASSHTRLGGPEQYF. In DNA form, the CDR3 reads TGTGCCAGCAGCCATACCAGGCTTGGCGGTCCCGAGCAGTACTTC.

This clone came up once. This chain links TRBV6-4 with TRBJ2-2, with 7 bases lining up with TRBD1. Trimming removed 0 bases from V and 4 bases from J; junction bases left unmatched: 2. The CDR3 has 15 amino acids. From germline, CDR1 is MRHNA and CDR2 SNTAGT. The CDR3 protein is CASSDSAGGTGELFF. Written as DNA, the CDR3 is TGTGCCAGCAGTGACTCGGCAGGGGGCACCGGGGAGCTGTTTTTT.

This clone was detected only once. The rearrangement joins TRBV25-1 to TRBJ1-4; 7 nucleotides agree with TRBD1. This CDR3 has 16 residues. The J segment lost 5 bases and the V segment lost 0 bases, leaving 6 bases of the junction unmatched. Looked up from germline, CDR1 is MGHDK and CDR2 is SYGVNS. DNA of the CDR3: TGTGCCAGCAGTGAATATAAGGGGACAGAGAATGAAAAACTGTTTTTT. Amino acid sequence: CASSEYKGTENEKLFF.

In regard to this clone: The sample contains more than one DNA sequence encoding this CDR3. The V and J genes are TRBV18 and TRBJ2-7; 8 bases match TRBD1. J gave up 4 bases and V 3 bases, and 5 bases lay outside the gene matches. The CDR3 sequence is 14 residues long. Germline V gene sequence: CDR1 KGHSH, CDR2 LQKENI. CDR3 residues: CASSPGTGGYEQYF. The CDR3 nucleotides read TGTGCCAGCTCACCCGGGACAGGTGGATACGAGCAGTACTTC.

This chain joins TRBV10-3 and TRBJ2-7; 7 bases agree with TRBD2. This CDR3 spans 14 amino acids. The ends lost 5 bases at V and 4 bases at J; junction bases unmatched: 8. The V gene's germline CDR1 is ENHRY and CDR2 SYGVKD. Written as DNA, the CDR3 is TGTGCCATCAGTCCAGGACTAGGCACATACGAGCAGTACTTC. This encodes CAISPGLGTYEQYF.

CDR3 residues: CAMFKIGSEQYF. Here the CDR3 DNA reads TGTGCCATGTTTAAGATAGGTTCCGAGCAGTACTTC. V and J are TRBV2 and TRBJ2-7; D call uncertain. This CDR3 has 12 amino acids. From germline, CDR1 is SNHLY and CDR2 FYNNEI. The V end was cut by 10 bases, the J end by 6 bases, with 16 bases between. Combining the CDR3 with reference TRBV2 and TRBJ2-7 gives the whole variable domain EPEVTQTPSHQVTQMGQEVILRCVPISNHLYFYWYRQILGQKVEFLVSFYNNEISEKSEIFDDQFSVERPDGSNFTLKIRSTKLEDSAMYFCAMFKIGSEQYFGPGTRLTVT.

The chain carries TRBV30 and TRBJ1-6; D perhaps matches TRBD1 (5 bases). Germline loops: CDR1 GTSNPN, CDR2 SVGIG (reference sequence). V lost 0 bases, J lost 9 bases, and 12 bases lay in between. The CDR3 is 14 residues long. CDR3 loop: CAWSVERGSSPLHF. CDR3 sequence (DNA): TGTGCCTGGAGTGTAGAAAGGGGTAGTTCACCCCTCCACTTT.

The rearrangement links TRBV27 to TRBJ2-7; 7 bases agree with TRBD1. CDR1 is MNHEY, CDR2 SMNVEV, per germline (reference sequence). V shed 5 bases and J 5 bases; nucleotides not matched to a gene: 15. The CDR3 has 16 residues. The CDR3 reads CASSRRWGTDINEQYF. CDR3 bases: TGTGCCAGCAGTAGAAGGTGGGGGACAGACATCAACGAGCAGTACTTC.

The CDR3 sequence: CASSPRGADTQYF. CDR3 DNA: TGTGCCAGTAGTCCGAGAGGGGCAGATACGCAGTATTTT. This chain uses TRBV19 with TRBJ2-3; D may be TRBD1 or TRBD2 (5 bases each). The germline V gene encodes CDR1 LNHDA and CDR2 SQIVND (reference sequence). The CDR3 has 13 amino acids. V lost 5 bases and J lost 4, with 10 bases in between.

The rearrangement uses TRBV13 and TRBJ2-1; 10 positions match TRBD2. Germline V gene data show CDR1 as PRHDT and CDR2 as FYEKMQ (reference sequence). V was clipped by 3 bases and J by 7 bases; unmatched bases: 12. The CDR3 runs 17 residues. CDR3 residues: CASSLELSGRAVNEQFF. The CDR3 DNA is TGTGCCAGCAGCTTGGAACTCAGCGGGAGGGCCGTTAATGAGCAGTTCTTC. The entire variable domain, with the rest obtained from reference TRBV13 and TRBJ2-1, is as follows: AAGVIQSPRHLIKEKRETATLKCYPIPRHDTVYWYQQGPGQDPQFLISFYEKMQSDKGSIPDRFSAQQFSDYHSELNMSSLELGDSALYFCASSLELSGRAVNEQFFGPGTRLTVL.

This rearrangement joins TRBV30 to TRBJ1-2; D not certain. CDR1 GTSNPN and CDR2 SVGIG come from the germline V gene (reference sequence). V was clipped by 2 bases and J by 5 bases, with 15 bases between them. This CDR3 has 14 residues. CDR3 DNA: TGTGCCTGGAGTTCCTGGACGGGTGGATATGGCTACACCTTC. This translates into CAWSSWTGGYGYTF.

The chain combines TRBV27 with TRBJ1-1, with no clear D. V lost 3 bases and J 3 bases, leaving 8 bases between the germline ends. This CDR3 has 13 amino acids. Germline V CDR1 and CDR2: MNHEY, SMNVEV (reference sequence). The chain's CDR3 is CASSFGVYTEAFF. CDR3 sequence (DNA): TGTGCCAGCAGTTTCGGGGTTTACACTGAAGCTTTCTTT.

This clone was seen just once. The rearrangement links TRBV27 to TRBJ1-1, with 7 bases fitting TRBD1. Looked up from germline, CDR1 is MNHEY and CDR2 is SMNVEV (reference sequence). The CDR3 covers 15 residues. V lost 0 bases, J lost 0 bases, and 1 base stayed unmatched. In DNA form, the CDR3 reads TGTGCCAGCAGTTTATCCGACAGGGTGAACACTGAAGCTTTCTTT. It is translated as CASSLSDRVNTEAFF.

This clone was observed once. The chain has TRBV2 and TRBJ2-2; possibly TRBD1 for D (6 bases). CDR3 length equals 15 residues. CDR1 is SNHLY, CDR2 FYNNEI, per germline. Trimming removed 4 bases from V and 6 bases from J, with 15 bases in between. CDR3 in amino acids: CASSVRGRYAGELFF. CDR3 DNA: TGTGCCAGCAGTGTCAGGGGTCGGTATGCCGGGGAGCTGTTTTTT. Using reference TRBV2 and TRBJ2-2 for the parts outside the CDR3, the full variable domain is EPEVTQTPSHQVTQMGQEVILRCVPISNHLYFYWYRQILGQKVEFLVSFYNNEISEKSEIFDDQFSVERPDGSNFTLKIRSTKLEDSAMYFCASSVRGRYAGELFFGEGSRLTVL.

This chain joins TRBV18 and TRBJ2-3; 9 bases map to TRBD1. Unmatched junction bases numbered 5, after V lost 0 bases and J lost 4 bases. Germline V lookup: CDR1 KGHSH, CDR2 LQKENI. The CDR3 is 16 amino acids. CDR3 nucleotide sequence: TGTGCCAGCTCACCACCGGGACAGGGTTCGTCAGATACGCAGTATTTT. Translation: CASSPPGQGSSDTQYF.

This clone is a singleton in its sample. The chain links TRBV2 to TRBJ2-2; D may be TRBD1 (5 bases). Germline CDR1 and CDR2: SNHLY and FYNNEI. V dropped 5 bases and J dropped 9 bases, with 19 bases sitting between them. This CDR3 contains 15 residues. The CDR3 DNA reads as TGTGCCAGCAGTCCCATTATCCGGACAAGCCGGGAGCTGTTTTTT. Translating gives CASSPIIRTSRELFF.

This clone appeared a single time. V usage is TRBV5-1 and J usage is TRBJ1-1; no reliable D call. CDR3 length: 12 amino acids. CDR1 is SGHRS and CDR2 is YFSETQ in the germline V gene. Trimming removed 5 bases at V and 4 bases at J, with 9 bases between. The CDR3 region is CASSLGTTEAFF. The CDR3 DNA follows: TGCGCCAGCAGTCTGGGTACCACTGAAGCTTTCTTT.

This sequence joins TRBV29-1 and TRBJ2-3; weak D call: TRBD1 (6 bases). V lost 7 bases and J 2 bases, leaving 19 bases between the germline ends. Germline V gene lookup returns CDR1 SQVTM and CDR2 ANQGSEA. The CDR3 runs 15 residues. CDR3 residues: CSAGPGQTHTDTQYF. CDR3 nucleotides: TGCAGCGCCGGTCCGGGACAAACCCACACAGATACGCAGTATTTT.

In nucleotides, the CDR3 is TGTGCCATCAGTGAGTCGATCTTCGCACGTCCTACGAAATCCTCCTACGAGCAGTACTTC. Its protein is CAISESIFARPTKSSYEQYF. The genes are TRBV10-3 and TRBJ2-7; no definite D call. The V gene lost 0 bases and the J gene lost 0 bases, with 24 bases spanning the gap. Germline CDR1 is ENHRY and CDR2 is SYGVKD. The CDR3 sequence is 20 residues long.

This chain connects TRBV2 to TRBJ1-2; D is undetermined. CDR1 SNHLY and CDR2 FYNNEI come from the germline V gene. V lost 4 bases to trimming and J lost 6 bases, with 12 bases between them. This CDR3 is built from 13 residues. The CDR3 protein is CASSATNQDGYTF. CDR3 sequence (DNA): TGTGCCAGCAGTGCTACCAACCAGGATGGCTACACCTTC.

The CDR3 nucleotides read TGTGCCTGGAGTGTACTGAGCACAGATACGCAGTATTTT. Encoded protein: CAWSVLSTDTQYF. The chain carries TRBV30 and TRBJ2-3; D gene uncertain. Germline V gene sequence: CDR1 GTSNPN, CDR2 SVGIG (reference sequence). The CDR3 spans 13 residues. The V gene lost 0 bases and the J gene lost 0 bases, with 4 bases spanning the gap.

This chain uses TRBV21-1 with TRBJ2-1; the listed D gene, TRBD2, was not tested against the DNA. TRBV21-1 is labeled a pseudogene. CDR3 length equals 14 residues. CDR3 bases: TGTGCCAGCAGCAAAGGTTCTAATAACAATGAGCAGTTCTTC. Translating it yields CASSKGSNNNEQFF.